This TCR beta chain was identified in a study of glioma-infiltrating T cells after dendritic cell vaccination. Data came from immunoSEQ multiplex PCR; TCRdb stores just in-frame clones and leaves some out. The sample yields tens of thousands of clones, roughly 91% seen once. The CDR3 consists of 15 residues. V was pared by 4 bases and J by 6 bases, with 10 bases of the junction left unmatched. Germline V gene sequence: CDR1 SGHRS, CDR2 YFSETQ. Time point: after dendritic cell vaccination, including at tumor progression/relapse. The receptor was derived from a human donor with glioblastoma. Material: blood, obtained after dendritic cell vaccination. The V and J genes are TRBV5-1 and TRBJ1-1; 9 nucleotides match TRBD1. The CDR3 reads CASSIRQGEGAEAFF. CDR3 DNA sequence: TGCGCCAGCAGCATAAGACAGGGGGAGGGCGCTGAAGCTTTCTTT. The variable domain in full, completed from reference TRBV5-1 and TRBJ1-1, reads KAGVTQTPRYLIKTRGQQVTLSCSPISGHRSVSWYQQTPGQGLQFLFEYFSETQRNKGNFPGRFSGRQFSNSRSEMNVSTLELGDSALYLCASSIRQGEGAEAFFGQGTRLTVV.